Listed here are 2 T cell receptor beta chains from one sample, sequenced in a study of T cell repertoires in aging, cancer and after chemotherapy (dated by TCRdb to about 2019). TCR beta rearrangements were amplified from genomic DNA extracted from peripheral blood rather than from sorted cells or RNA. The sequencing machine was an Illumina MiSeq. Using a mixed TRB-A/B primer pool, multiplex touch-down PCR amplified rearranged TRB sequences covering the V, D and J segments. TCRdb took the public reads, trimmed them with fastp at Q25, ran MiXCR for clone calling and kept in-frame beta chains. Each CDR3 protein appears once, grouped with its most common genes and DNA. This sample comprises 8,500 to 10,000 distinct CDR3 sequences, roughly 35% of them detected only once. Approximately 9.9% of the sample is taken by the ten largest. The sample taken for sequencing was blood. All receptors come from a human donor in good health.

With respect to this clonotype: This may be a read error: a much more frequent sequence differs by one nucleotide. The chain employs TRBV29-1 and TRBJ2-1, with D possibly TRBD1 on 5 matching bases. The CDR3 loop spans 16 amino acids. V lost 3 bases to trimming and J lost 3 bases, with 18 bases between them. Germline-derived CDR1 and CDR2 are SQVTM and ANQGSEA. CDR3 nucleotides: TGCAGCGTTGATGGGGCTACCCATGCAGACTACAATGAGCAGTTCTTC. This sequence encodes CSVDGATHADYNEQFF.

This clonotype has only one observation. The V gene is TRBV6-1, the J gene TRBJ2-7; 8 nucleotides line up with TRBD1. CDR3 length: 16 residues. Losses at the gene ends were 0 bases for V and 6 bases for J; bases not matched to a gene: 10. From germline, CDR1 is MNHNS and CDR2 SASEGT. CDR3 nucleotides: TGTGCCAGCAGTGAAGCGTTGACAGGGGTAGGGTTCGAGCAGTACTTC. Translated, it gives CASSEALTGVGFEQYF.